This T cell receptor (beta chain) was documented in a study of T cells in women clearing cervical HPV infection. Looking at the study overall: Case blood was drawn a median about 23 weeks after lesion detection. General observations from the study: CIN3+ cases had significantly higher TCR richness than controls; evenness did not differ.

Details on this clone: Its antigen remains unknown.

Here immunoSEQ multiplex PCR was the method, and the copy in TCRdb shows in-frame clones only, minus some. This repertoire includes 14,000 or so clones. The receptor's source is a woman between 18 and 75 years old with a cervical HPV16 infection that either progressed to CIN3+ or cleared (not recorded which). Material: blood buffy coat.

CDR3 bases read: TGCAGCGTGGGGCATGGTCAAGAGACG. Amino acid sequence: CSVGHGQET. The whole CDR3 reads CSVGHGQETQYF. J is TRBJ2-3 and V is TRBV29-1; weak D call: TRBD1 (5 bases). The read is 3 residues too short to cover the CDR3 end, so that end is filled in from the germline J gene. This CDR3 contains 12 residues. Germline-derived CDR1 and CDR2 are SQVTM and ANQGSEA.